What follows are 22 T cell receptor beta chains derived from one specimen sequenced in a study of T cells in localized non-small cell lung cancer (TCRdb year 2020). Receptors were amplified or captured by the immunoSEQ multiplex PCR assay. The clones in this table, taken by TCRdb from immuneACCESS, are in-frame only. Not every clone is retained; where verified, under half of the shortfall comes from an unresolved V gene, and the cause of the rest is unknown. A total of 45,000 to 50,000 clones appear in this sample, around 86% of them only once. Approximately 2.4% of the sample is taken by the ten largest. The specimen was PBMCs, collected before any cancer treatment. These receptors all stem from a man aged 40 to 75 with stage II lung adenocarcinoma.

The chain employs TRBV30 and TRBJ1-2, with D possibly being TRBD1 (5 bases). The CDR3 extends over 18 amino acids. With 3 bases removed from V and 4 bases from J, the gap between germline ends came to 27 bases. Germline-derived CDR1 and CDR2 are GTSNPN and SVGIG (reference sequence). CDR3 loop: CAWSDARPGRGLLYGYTF. CDR3 DNA: TGTGCCTGGAGCGACGCACGGCCGGGAAGGGGCTTACTCTATGGCTACACCTTC.

The gene calls are TRBV5-6 and TRBJ2-7, with D perhaps TRBD1 or TRBD2 (5 bases each). Per the germline V gene, CDR1 is SGHDT and CDR2 is YYEEEE. V was pared by 3 bases and J by 3 bases, with 10 bases between. The CDR3 is made up of 13 amino acids. The CDR3 coding sequence is TGTGCCAGCAGCTCCGGGACCTTCTACGAGCAGTACGTC. Translated: CASSSGTFYEQYV.

V is TRBV5-1 and J is TRBJ1-2; 9 bases map to TRBD1. J gave up 8 bases and V 2 bases, and 7 bases lay outside the gene matches. The CDR3 is made up of 14 amino acids. CDR1 is SGHRS and CDR2 is YFSETQ in the germline V gene. The CDR3 bases are TGCGCCAGCAGCTTCGCCGGGACAGGGTCCGGCTACACCTTC. It translates to CASSFAGTGSGYTF. Complete variable domain (other parts from reference TRBV5-1 and TRBJ1-2): KAGVTQTPRYLIKTRGQQVTLSCSPISGHRSVSWYQQTPGQGLQFLFEYFSETQRNKGNFPGRFSGRQFSNSRSEMNVSTLELGDSALYLCASSFAGTGSGYTFGSGTRLTVV.

The rearrangement joins TRBV5-6 to TRBJ2-1, with 7 positions matching TRBD1. This CDR3 region has 16 residues. Germline loops: CDR1 SGHDT, CDR2 YYEEEE. Unmatched junction bases numbered 9, after V lost 4 bases and J lost 2 bases. The CDR3 loop reads CASSPGQPTTYNEQFF. Here the CDR3 DNA reads TGTGCCAGCAGCCCGGGACAGCCAACGACCTACAATGAGCAGTTCTTC. The whole variable domain, remainder taken from reference TRBV5-6 and TRBJ2-1, is DAGVTQSPTHLIKTRGQQVTLRCSPKSGHDTVSWYQQALGQGPQFIFQYYEEEERQRGNFPDRFSGHQFPNYSSELNVNALLLGDSALYLCASSPGQPTTYNEQFFGPGTRLTVL.

This sequence joins TRBV27 and TRBJ2-3, with 7 positions matching TRBD2. In germline, CDR1 is MNHEY, CDR2 SMNVEV (reference sequence). V lost 1 base to trimming and J lost 6 bases; unmatched junction nucleotides: 1. This CDR3 contains 13 residues. CDR3 region: CASSLFGGDTQYF. For the CDR3, the DNA is TGTGCCAGCAGTTTATTCGGGGGGGATACGCAGTATTTT.

The chain employs TRBV11-3 and TRBJ2-5, with D perhaps matching TRBD1 (5 bases). Judging by the DNA end, TRBJ2-7 fits better; the J call may be wrong. Germline V gene sequence: CDR1 SGHNT, CDR2 YENEEA. The CDR3 has 14 residues. DNA of the CDR3: TGTGCCAGCAGCAAGACAGAGAGCTCCTACGAGCAGTACTTC. Translation: CASSKTESSYEQYF.

This chain links TRBV6-5 with TRBJ1-3; 7 bases are a match to TRBD1. Germline V gene data show CDR1 as MNHEY and CDR2 as SVGAGI. This CDR3 has 14 residues. With 4 bases clipped from V and 8 bases from J, the junction kept 8 bases outside the gene matches. As DNA, the CDR3 is TGTGCCAGCAGTTTCGGACAGGAGGCGGACACCATATATTTT. Residues: CASSFGQEADTIYF.

This chain connects TRBV6-1 to TRBJ1-1; 7 bases line up with TRBD1. The length of the CDR3 is 13 residues. Germline V lookup: CDR1 MNHNS, CDR2 SASEGT. Trimming cost V 1 base and J 7 bases; bases outside gene matches: 3. This chain's CDR3 is CASSEGQGLEAFF. The CDR3 region has the DNA TGTGCCAGCAGTGAAGGACAGGGACTTGAAGCTTTCTTT.

The chain uses TRBV28 and TRBJ2-1, with D maybe TRBD2 (6 bases). There are 16 residues in the CDR3. Germline CDR1 and CDR2: MDHEN and SYDVKM. V lost 7 bases to trimming and J lost 0 bases, with 16 bases between them. The CDR3 DNA follows: TGTGCCAGCACCCCTGGAGGGGATAGCTCCTACAATGAGCAGTTCTTC. This gives the protein CASTPGGDSSYNEQFF.

The rearrangement uses TRBV19 and TRBJ1-1; 10 bases agree with TRBD1. Germline V CDR1 and CDR2: LNHDA, SQIVND (reference sequence). CDR3 length: 15 residues. V lost 5 bases to trimming and J lost 1 base; unmatched junction nucleotides: 4. The CDR3 DNA follows: TGTGCCAGTAGTCCTAGGGACAGGGGGAACACTGAAGCTTTCTTT. Amino acids: CASSPRDRGNTEAFF.

The CDR3, as DNA: TGCAGCGCTGGATGGGTTGAAGCTTTCTTT. This codes for CSAGWVEAFF. The chain recombines TRBV29-1 with TRBJ1-1; D not certain. The CDR3 contains 10 residues. Germline-derived CDR1 and CDR2 are SQVTM and ANQGSEA. Trimming left V 7 bases short and J 7 bases short, with 10 bases between. The entire variable domain, with the rest obtained from reference TRBV29-1 and TRBJ1-1, is as follows: SAVISQKPSRDICQRGTSLTIQCQVDSQVTMMFWYRQQPGQSLTLIATANQGSEATYESGFVIDKFPISRPNLTFSTLTVSNMSPEDSSIYLCSAGWVEAFFGQGTRLTVV.

This clone was detected only once. J is TRBJ1-1 and V is TRBV5-4; D possibly corresponds to TRBD1 (5 bases). Germline CDR1 and CDR2: SGHNT and YYREEE (reference sequence). The CDR3 has 14 residues. The ends were cut back, 3 bases at V and 2 bases at J, with 11 bases in the middle. The CDR3 nucleotides are TGTGCCAGCAGCTCCGGGACCCTTAACACTGAAGCTTTCTTT. Translated, it gives CASSSGTLNTEAFF.

This sequence joins TRBV9 and TRBJ1-6; possibly TRBD1 for D (5 bases). CDR3 length equals 18 residues. Germline V gene lookup returns CDR1 SGDLS and CDR2 YYNGEE. Trimming removed 0 bases at V and 5 bases at J, with 18 bases between. The CDR3 DNA follows: TGTGCCAGCAGCGTAGAGTGGGGGAGGCCCCTAAATAATTCACCCCTCCACTTT. Protein product: CASSVEWGRPLNNSPLHF.

J is TRBJ1-1 and V is TRBV9; tentatively, D is TRBD1 (5 bases). Germline V CDR1 and CDR2: SGDLS, YYNGEE. Between the trimmed V and J ends, which lost 0 bases and 4 bases, there was a span of 10 bases. The CDR3 is 14 amino acids. The CDR3 loop reads CASSVGGRGTEAFF. The CDR3 nucleotides are TGTGCCAGCAGCGTAGGGGGAAGGGGCACTGAAGCTTTCTTT.

This chain's CDR3 is CASSFDRDNGYTF. DNA for the CDR3: TGTGCCAGCAGCTTTGACAGGGATAATGGCTACACCTTC. The chain employs TRBV7-8 and TRBJ1-2; 7 bases match TRBD1. The CDR3 runs 13 residues. Germline lookup yields CDR1 SGHVS and CDR2 FQNEAQ. V was pared by 3 bases and J by 6 bases, with 4 bases of the junction left unmatched.

The chain uses TRBV11-2 and TRBJ2-1, with D maybe TRBD2 (5 bases). The CDR3 consists of 14 residues. Germline loops: CDR1 SGHAT, CDR2 FQNNGV. V was clipped by 1 base and J by 5 bases, with 9 bases between them. CDR3 in DNA: TGTGCCAGCAGCTTAGCCCTCGGGGACAATGAGCAGTTCTTC. The encoded protein is CASSLALGDNEQFF.

This clone was seen just once. The chain joins TRBV6-1 to TRBJ1-2; no reliable D call. The V end was cut by 6 bases, the J end by 4 bases, with 15 bases between. CDR1 and CDR2 (germline): MNHNS, SASEGT. The CDR3 sequence is 14 residues long. This CDR3 reads CASSFRPEGYGYTF. The DNA for the CDR3 is TGTGCCAGCAGCTTTCGACCTGAGGGCTATGGCTACACCTTC.

V usage is TRBV6-5 and J usage is TRBJ1-1; 9 nucleotides align to TRBD1. After removal of 11 bases from V and 5 bases from J, the junction contained 12 bases not matched to a gene. Germline V lookup: CDR1 MNHEY, CDR2 SVGAGI. The CDR3 runs to 14 residues. The CDR3 sequence: CAVHRGRLRTEAFF. Written as DNA, the CDR3 is TGTGCCGTCCACAGGGGGCGTCTGAGAACTGAAGCTTTCTTT.

This chain connects TRBV5-1 to TRBJ1-3; 8 bases map to TRBD1. Germline CDR1 SGHRS, CDR2 YFSETQ. V lost 4 bases and J lost 4; bases outside the gene matches: 4. The CDR3 contains 14 residues. CDR3 region: CASSEQGDGNTIYF. CDR3 DNA sequence: TGCGCCAGCAGCGAACAGGGGGACGGAAACACCATATATTTT.

V usage is TRBV19 and J usage is TRBJ1-2; the D gene is possibly TRBD1 (5 bases). CDR1 is LNHDA, CDR2 SQIVND, per germline (reference sequence). Trimming removed 3 bases at V and 3 bases at J, with 14 bases between. The CDR3 runs 15 residues. CDR3 nucleotide sequence: TGTGCCAGTAGTATCAATGTCGGGGGGGACTATGGCTACACCTTC. It translates to CASSINVGGDYGYTF.

This clone was counted a few times. The chain uses TRBV4-2 and TRBJ1-3; D is possibly TRBD1 (6 bases). V lost 3 bases to trimming and J lost 2 bases, with 17 bases between them. CDR1 is LGHNA and CDR2 is YNFKEQ in the germline V gene. The CDR3 has 17 amino acids. The CDR3 region has the DNA TGTGCCAGCAGCCATTCCTCGGAGGGGGGGACTGGAAACACCATATATTTT. Translated: CASSHSSEGGTGNTIYF.

The gene calls are TRBV27 and TRBJ2-2, with D perhaps TRBD2 (5 bases). The CDR3 contains 15 residues. Germline CDR1 reads MNHEY; CDR2 reads SMNVEV (reference sequence). Deletions cut 3 bases from V and 5 bases from J, with 13 bases between. The CDR3 nucleotides read TGTGCCAGCAGTTTCCAGTCTTCGGGAACCGGGGAGCTGTTTTTT. Encoded protein: CASSFQSSGTGELFF.